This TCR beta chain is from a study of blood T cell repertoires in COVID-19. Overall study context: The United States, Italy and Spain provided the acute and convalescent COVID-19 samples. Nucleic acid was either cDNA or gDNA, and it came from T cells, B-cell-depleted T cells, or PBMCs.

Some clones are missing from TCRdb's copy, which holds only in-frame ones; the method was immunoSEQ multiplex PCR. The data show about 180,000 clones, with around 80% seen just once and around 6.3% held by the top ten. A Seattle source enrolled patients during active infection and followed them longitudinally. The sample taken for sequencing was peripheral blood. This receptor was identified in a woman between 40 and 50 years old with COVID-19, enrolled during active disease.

DNA of the CDR3: TGTGCCAGCATTAGCGGACAGGGTAGGACTGAAGCTTTCTTT. Its protein is CASISGQGRTEAFF. The chain joins TRBV6-5 to TRBJ1-1, with 8 bases identical to TRBD1. Germline CDR1 and CDR2: MNHEY and SVGAGI. The CDR3 has 14 amino acids. V gave up 7 bases and J gave up 5 bases; unmatched junction bases: 9.